This passage covers 4 T cell receptor beta chains from one sample sequenced in a study of blood T cell repertoires in COVID-19. Sequenced by immunoSEQ multiplex PCR; TCRdb stores in-frame clones only, minus some. Here the sample spans about 190,000 clones, 88% being singletons. The sequenced sample was peripheral blood. The receptors derive from a man aged 25-40 years with acute or convalescent COVID-19.

The chain has TRBV18 and TRBJ2-7; 8 bases are shared with TRBD1. This CDR3 is built from 16 residues. Germline assignment: CDR1 KGHSH and CDR2 LQKENI. V shed 3 bases and J 4 bases; nucleotides not matched to a gene: 11. The CDR3 spells CASSPMTGEALYEQYF. The DNA of the CDR3 is TGTGCCAGCTCACCCATGACAGGGGAGGCCCTTTACGAGCAGTACTTC.

The rearrangement joins TRBV7-2 to TRBJ2-7; 11 bases match TRBD1. CDR3 length equals 15 residues. V was pared by 2 bases and J by 4 bases, with 4 bases of the junction left unmatched. Germline CDR1 SGHTA, CDR2 FQGNSA. The CDR3 here is CASSLRTGGAYEQYF. The CDR3 region has the DNA TGTGCCAGCAGCTTAAGGACAGGGGGCGCGTACGAGCAGTACTTC. Complete variable domain (other parts from reference TRBV7-2 and TRBJ2-7): GAGVSQSPSNKVTEKGKDVELRCDPISGHTALYWYRQSLGQGLEFLIYFQGNSAPDKSGLPSDRFSAERTGGSVSTLTIQRTQQEDSAVYLCASSLRTGGAYEQYFGPGTRLTVT.

The rearrangement uses TRBV19 and TRBJ2-3; TRBD2 aligns across 10 bases. The V and J ends lost 4 bases and 4 bases, in that order; junction bases with no gene match: 8. The germline V gene has CDR1 LNHDA and CDR2 SQIVND (reference sequence). The CDR3 has 16 amino acids. CDR3 nucleotides: TGTGCCAGTAGTAGCCCGGGACTAGCGAAGGCAGATACGCAGTATTTT. It is translated as CASSSPGLAKADTQYF.

The chain employs TRBV7-9 and TRBJ2-2; 7 bases map to TRBD2. With V trimmed by 2 bases and J by 6 bases, 12 bases remained unmatched. Germline CDR1 and CDR2: SEHNR and FQNEAQ (reference sequence). The length of the CDR3 is 17 residues. CDR3 nucleotides: TGTGCCAGCAGCTTACCCCGGGGTGTTAGCGGGTCCGGGGAGCTGTTTTTT. Amino acid sequence: CASSLPRGVSGSGELFF.